This TCR beta chain appears in the sequencing data of a study of regulatory and conventional T cells in RAG deficiency. Regulatory T cells were sorted from blood as CD4+ CD25-high CD127-low cells. There are 17 residues in the CDR3. V lost 1 base and J lost 7; bases outside the gene matches: 12. CDR1 and CDR2 from the germline V gene are SGHKS and YYEKEE (reference sequence). Concerning this clone: Its target is not known.

Study-level findings and limits: Other subsets showed roughly 10-fold reductions, but Treg unique TCR beta sequences fell approximately 90-fold in these patients.

Assay: immunoSEQ multiplex PCR; the TCRdb copy retains only in-frame clones and omits some. The sample records 10,000 to 15,000 clones, approximately 93% being singletons. The sample was also linked to a second study, of regulatory T cells. Turning to that study: The PCR used 52 TRBV and 13 TRBJ primers. Patient repertoires had restricted TRB V-J pairs and skewed V and J usage, most in Tregs.

This clonotype was sampled from a human donor in good health. V gene TRBV5-5 combines with J gene TRBJ2-1; 9 bases agree with TRBD2. Sequencing was done on a sample of CD127- CD25+ CD4+ Tregs sorted from blood. In nucleotides, the CDR3 is TGTGCCAGCAGCTTGACCATGGGACTAGCCCATAGGAATGAGCAGTTCTTC. Translating gives CASSLTMGLAHRNEQFF.